This note documents a single T cell receptor (beta chain) sequence. Original methodology: By means of reference gene primer amplification, nucleated cell counts were estimated. TCRdb's table, derived via immunoSEQ multiplex PCR, lists solely in-frame clones and lacks some. The D gene and trimming were derived from the DNA, and the V and J assignments and clone size from that table. Of roughly 99,000 clones in the sample, under 95% were seen once. The sample is drawn from a study of blood T cell repertoires in COVID-19. In the study overall: From the United States, Italy and Spain came samples of acute and convalescent COVID-19. Sources were T cells, B-cell-depleted T cells, or PBMCs; the material itself was cDNA or gDNA.

Sequenced: peripheral blood. The source of this sequence is a woman aged 25 to 45 with acute or convalescent COVID-19.

In DNA, the CDR3 is TGTGCCAGCACCCCCAACGTCGGCAGGGGCTACGAGCAGTACTTC. As protein: CASTPNVGRGYEQYF. This chain links TRBV6-2 or TRBV6-3 with TRBJ2-7; D possibly corresponds to TRBD1 (6 bases). This CDR3 is built from 15 residues. CDR1 is MNHEY and CDR2 is SVGEGT in the germline V gene. Deletions cut 7 bases from V and 3 bases from J, with 19 bases between.